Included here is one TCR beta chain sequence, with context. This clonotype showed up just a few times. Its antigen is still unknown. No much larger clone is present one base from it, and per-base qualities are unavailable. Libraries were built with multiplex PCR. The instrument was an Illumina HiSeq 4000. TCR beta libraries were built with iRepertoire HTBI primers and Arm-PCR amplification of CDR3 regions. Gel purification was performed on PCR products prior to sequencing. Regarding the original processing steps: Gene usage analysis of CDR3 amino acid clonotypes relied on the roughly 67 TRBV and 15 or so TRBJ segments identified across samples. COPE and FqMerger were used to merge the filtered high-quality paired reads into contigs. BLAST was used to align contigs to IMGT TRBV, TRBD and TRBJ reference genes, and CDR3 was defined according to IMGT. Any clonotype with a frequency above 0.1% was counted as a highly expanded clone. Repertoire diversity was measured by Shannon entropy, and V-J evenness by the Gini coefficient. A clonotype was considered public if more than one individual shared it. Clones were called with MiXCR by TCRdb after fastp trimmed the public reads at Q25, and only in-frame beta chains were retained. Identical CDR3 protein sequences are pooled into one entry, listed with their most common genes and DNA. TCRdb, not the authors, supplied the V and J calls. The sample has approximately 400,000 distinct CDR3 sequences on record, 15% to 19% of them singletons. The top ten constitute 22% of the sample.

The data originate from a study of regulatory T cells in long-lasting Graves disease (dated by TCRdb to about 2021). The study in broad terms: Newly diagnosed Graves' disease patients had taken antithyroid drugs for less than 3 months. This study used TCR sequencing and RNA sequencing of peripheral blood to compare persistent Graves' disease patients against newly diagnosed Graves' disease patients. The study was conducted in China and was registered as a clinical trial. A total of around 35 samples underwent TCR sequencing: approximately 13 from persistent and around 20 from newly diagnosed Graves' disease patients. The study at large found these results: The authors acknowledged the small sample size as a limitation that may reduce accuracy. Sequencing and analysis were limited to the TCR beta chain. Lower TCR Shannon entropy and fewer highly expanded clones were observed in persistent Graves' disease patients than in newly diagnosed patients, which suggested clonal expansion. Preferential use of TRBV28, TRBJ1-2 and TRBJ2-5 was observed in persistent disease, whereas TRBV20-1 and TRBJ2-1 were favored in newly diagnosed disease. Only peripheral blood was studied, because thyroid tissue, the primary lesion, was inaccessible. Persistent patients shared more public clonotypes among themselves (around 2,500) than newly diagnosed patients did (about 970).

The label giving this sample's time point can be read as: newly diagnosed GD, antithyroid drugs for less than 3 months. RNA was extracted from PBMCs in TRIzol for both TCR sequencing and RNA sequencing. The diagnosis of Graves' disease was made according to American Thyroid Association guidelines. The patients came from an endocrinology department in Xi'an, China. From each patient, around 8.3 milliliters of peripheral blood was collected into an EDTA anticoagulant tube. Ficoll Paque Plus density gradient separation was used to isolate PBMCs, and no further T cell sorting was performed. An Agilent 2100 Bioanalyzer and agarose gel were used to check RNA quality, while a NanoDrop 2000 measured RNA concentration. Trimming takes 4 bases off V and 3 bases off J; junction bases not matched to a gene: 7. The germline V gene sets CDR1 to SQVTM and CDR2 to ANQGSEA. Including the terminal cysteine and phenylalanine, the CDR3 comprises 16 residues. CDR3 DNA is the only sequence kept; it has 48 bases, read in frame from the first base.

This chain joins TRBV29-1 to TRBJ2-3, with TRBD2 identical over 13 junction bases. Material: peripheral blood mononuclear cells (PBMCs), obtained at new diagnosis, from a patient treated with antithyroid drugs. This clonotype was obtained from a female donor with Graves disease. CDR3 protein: CSVGAGLAGWTDTQYF. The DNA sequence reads TGCAGCGTTGGGGCGGGACTAGCGGGATGGACAGATACGCAGTATTTT.